This T cell receptor beta chain was documented in a study of cytomegalovirus exposure and HLA in healthy donors. General study findings and limits: Reportedly, fewer N-insertions than the approximately 680-donor mean appeared in an Asian-associated ancestry cluster in a later analysis. Data from an earlier analysis indicated that most TCR beta V segments were productive either about 90% or about 30% of the time. Altogether, 150 or so TCR beta chains were recorded as cytomegalovirus-associated.

Primers included in the PCR were 60 Vbeta and 13 Jbeta primers. In the original workflow: Unique TCR beta chains totaled some 80 million in a later count, with approximately 11 million of them shared. TCRdb's copy holds only in-frame clones and misses some; the assay was immunoSEQ multiplex PCR. V and J calls plus clone size are reproduced from that table; the DNA served to infer D and trimming. Of about 150,000 clones in the sample, 66% were seen once. Germline CDR1 is SGHRS and CDR2 is YFSETQ. The V end was cut by 0 bases, the J end by 2 bases, with 5 bases between. The CDR3 consists of 13 residues. As for this clone: Its specificity is unknown.

The genes are TRBV5-1 and TRBJ1-2; no clear D. Sequencing was carried out using PBMCs. The clonotype was recovered from a human donor in good health. The chain's CDR3 is CASSLEQNYGYTF. Written as DNA, the CDR3 is TGCGCCAGCAGCTTGGAACAGAACTATGGCTACACCTTC.